Shown below are 14 T cell receptor beta chains from a single sample sequenced in a study of blood T cell repertoires in COVID-19. Clones were read by immunoSEQ multiplex PCR, and TCRdb kept only the in-frame ones, dropping some. The sample yields 200,000 to 300,000 clones, around 90% seen once. Sequences were obtained from peripheral blood. These receptors all stem from a man between 60 and 70 years old who had recovered from COVID-19.

The chain recombines TRBV2 with TRBJ2-4, with 7 bases identical to TRBD2. Losses at the gene ends were 7 bases for V and 8 bases for J; bases not matched to a gene: 5. CDR1 and CDR2 from the germline V gene are SNHLY and FYNNEI. There are 12 residues in the CDR3. This chain's CDR3 is CASIMGRDIQYF. CDR3 nucleotide sequence: TGTGCCAGCATTATGGGGAGGGACATTCAGTACTTC.

In this sample, this clone turned up a few times. The chain couples TRBV5-6 to TRBJ1-2; D call uncertain. This CDR3 is built from 17 residues. The ends were cut back, 0 bases at V and 5 bases at J, with 20 bases in the middle. The germline CDR1 and CDR2 sequences are SGHDT and YYEEEE. CDR3 loop: CASSLGGRRTGVYGYTF. DNA for the CDR3: TGTGCCAGCAGCTTGGGAGGACGGAGGACGGGCGTATATGGCTACACCTTC.

The gene calls are TRBV6-5 and TRBJ1-6; tentatively, D is TRBD1 (6 bases). CDR1 is MNHEY and CDR2 is SVGAGI in the germline V gene. The ends were cut back, 6 bases at V and 7 bases at J, with 16 bases in the middle. This CDR3 has 15 amino acids. The CDR3 DNA follows: TGTGCCAGCAGCCCGACAGGACAGACCAATTCACCCCTCCACTTT. Its protein is CASSPTGQTNSPLHF.

The chain employs TRBV7-7 and TRBJ2-2; 7 positions match TRBD1. The CDR3 contains 15 residues. Trimming took 6 bases from V and 6 from J; bases not matched to a gene: 10. Germline V gene lookup returns CDR1 SSHAT and CDR2 FNYEAQ (reference sequence). CDR3: CASSPTGIISGELFF. The CDR3 bases are TGTGCCAGCAGTCCGACAGGGATTATCTCCGGGGAGCTGTTTTTT.

This chain joins TRBV3-1 (or the pseudogene TRBV3-2) and TRBJ1-3; D is unresolved. From germline, CDR1 is LGHDT and CDR2 YNNKEL (reference sequence). The CDR3 contains 13 residues. The V gene lost 3 bases and the J gene lost 4 bases, with 7 bases spanning the gap. The CDR3 region is CASSHGRGNTIYF. DNA of the CDR3: TGTGCCAGCAGCCATGGTCGGGGAAACACCATATATTTT.

The genes are TRBV2 and TRBJ2-7; 10 positions match TRBD2. The CDR3 has 15 residues. Trimming took 8 bases from V and 4 from J; bases not matched to a gene: 11. Germline loops: CDR1 SNHLY, CDR2 FYNNEI. CDR3 in amino acids: CASGPQRGGWYEQYF. CDR3 DNA: TGTGCCAGCGGACCACAGCGGGGGGGCTGGTACGAGCAGTACTTC. Full variable domain (rest looked up from reference TRBV2 and TRBJ2-7): EPEVTQTPSHQVTQMGQEVILRCVPISNHLYFYWYRQILGQKVEFLVSFYNNEISEKSEIFDDQFSVERPDGSNFTLKIRSTKLEDSAMYFCASGPQRGGWYEQYFGPGTRLTVT.

This sequence joins TRBV9 and TRBJ2-7; D is ambiguous. CDR1 SGDLS and CDR2 YYNGEE come from the germline V gene. The V end was cut by 0 bases, the J end by 1 base, with 8 bases between. The CDR3 extends over 14 amino acids. The CDR3 protein is CASSVGYGSYEQYF. The CDR3 coding sequence is TGTGCCAGCAGCGTAGGGTACGGGTCCTACGAGCAGTACTTC. Using reference TRBV9 and TRBJ2-7 for the parts outside the CDR3, the full variable domain is DSGVTQTPKHLITATGQRVTLRCSPRSGDLSVYWYQQSLDQGLQFLIQYYNGEERAKGNILERFSAQQFPDLHSELNLSSLELGDSALYFCASSVGYGSYEQYFGPGTRLTVT.

This sequence joins TRBV18 and TRBJ2-3; 11 bases agree with TRBD2. The V segment lost 3 bases and the J segment 1 base; nucleotides outside the gene matches: 3. This CDR3 region has 16 residues. CDR1 and CDR2 from the germline V gene are KGHSH and LQKENI. CDR3 in DNA: TGTGCCAGCTCACCCTCACTAGCGGGGGGCACAGATACGCAGTATTTT. It translates to CASSPSLAGGTDTQYF.

For this clone: This CDR3 is also generated by other DNA sequences in the sample. The chain combines TRBV6-6 with TRBJ1-2, with 10 bases that match TRBD1. V lost 7 bases to trimming and J lost 4 bases; unmatched junction nucleotides: 6. The germline V gene encodes CDR1 MNHNY and CDR2 SVGAGI (reference sequence). The CDR3 runs to 14 residues. The CDR3 DNA is TGTGCCAGCACCCCGGGACAGGGGTTCTATGGCTACACCTTC. Protein: CASTPGQGFYGYTF.

This rearrangement joins TRBV5-1 to TRBJ2-7; 8 positions match TRBD1. Germline lookup yields CDR1 SGHRS and CDR2 YFSETQ. The trim removed 4 bases at V and 5 bases at J, leaving 14 bases unmatched. The CDR3 is 16 amino acids. The CDR3 nucleotides read TGCGCCAGCAGCGTTTTCTCCGGGACAGGAAACGACGAGCAGTACTTC. Translation: CASSVFSGTGNDEQYF.

The chain carries TRBV24-1 and TRBJ2-3; 7 bases align to TRBD1. This CDR3 region has 16 residues. V was clipped by 0 bases and J by 4 bases; unmatched bases: 6. CDR1 and CDR2 from the germline V gene are KGHDR and SFDVKD. The CDR3 region has the DNA TGTGCCACCAGTGATTTGGCCAGGGGGTACGCAGATACGCAGTATTTT. It encodes CATSDLARGYADTQYF.

The chain recombines TRBV6-4 with TRBJ2-1; 7 bases agree with TRBD1. V shed 5 bases and J 4 bases; nucleotides not matched to a gene: 2. The CDR3 is 13 amino acids. CDR1 is MRHNA and CDR2 is SNTAGT in the germline V gene. The CDR3 nucleotides read TGTGCCAGCAGTCGGGACAGTTACAATGAGCAGTTCTTC. Residues: CASSRDSYNEQFF.

This clone was counted between two and nine times. The V call is TRBV18, the J call TRBJ2-7; tentatively, D is TRBD1 (5 bases). Trimming removed 6 bases at V and 3 bases at J, with 12 bases between. Germline V gene data show CDR1 as KGHSH and CDR2 as LQKENI. CDR3 length: 13 amino acids. The CDR3 protein is CASSLNQGYEQYF. As DNA, the CDR3 is TGTGCCAGCTCCCTCAACCAGGGCTACGAGCAGTACTTC.

The V gene is TRBV5-8, the J gene TRBJ2-7; 11 nucleotides agree with TRBD2. The CDR3 covers 17 residues. Trimming cost V 0 bases and J 3 bases; bases outside gene matches: 8. Germline V gene sequence: CDR1 SGHTS, CDR2 YDEGEE. The CDR3 DNA is TGTGCCAGCAGCTTGGCAATAGCGGGGGGGCACGTCTACGAGCAGTACTTC. Translation: CASSLAIAGGHVYEQYF. The complete variable domain, with remaining parts taken from reference TRBV5-8 and TRBJ2-7, reads EAGVTQSPTHLIKTRGQQATLRCSPISGHTSVYWYQQALGLGLQFLLWYDEGEERNRGNFPPRFSGRQFPNYSSELNVNALELEDSALYLCASSLAIAGGHVYEQYFGPGTRLTVT.